The clone carrying this T cell receptor (beta chain) has a single count. Its target is unknown. Some clones are missing from TCRdb's copy, which holds only in-frame ones; the method was immunoSEQ multiplex PCR. This repertoire shows approximately 460,000 clones, nearly 90% found once; its top ten account for more than 1.5%. This entry belongs to a study of Ad26.COV2.S vaccination and SARS-CoV-2 variants. Notes on the study in general: Recipients of either vaccine or placebo displayed similar breadth of non-spike TCRs. TCR breadth and depth estimates may have understated total T cell responses.

Regarding treatment: around 19 received Ad26.COV2.S at low or high dose, single or two shots; 5 received placebo; per-sample allocation not given. Samples analyzed were those drawn on day 63 after the first vaccine or placebo injection. An Ad26 vector carrying the Wuhan-strain SARS-CoV-2 spike served as the vaccine. Trimming took off 5 bases at V and 7 bases at J, with 15 bases between the two ends. Germline V gene sequence: CDR1 SGHTA, CDR2 FQGTGA. CDR3 size: 14 residues. The chain is built from TRBV7-3 and TRBJ2-1; D gene ambiguous. This receptor was taken from a person between 18 and 65 years old who received the Ad26.COV2.S COVID-19 vaccine or a placebo. The source material was peripheral blood, sampled in a trial of Ad26.COV2.S vaccine versus placebo. CDR3 region: CASSLSDANNEQFF. The DNA of the CDR3 is TGTGCCAGCAGCCTATCGGACGCAAATAATGAGCAGTTCTTC.